This TCR beta chain originates from a study of blood T cell repertoires in COVID-19. Study-wide background: Nucleic acid was either cDNA or gDNA, and it came from T cells, B-cell-depleted T cells, or PBMCs.

Those enrolled, adults aged roughly 18 to 89 years, came from under 25 US areas. Each recovered donor of Cohort 3 presented with two negative PCRs, clearance, or symptom resolution. Authors' methods: For nucleated cells, counts were estimated from reference gene primer amplification. Profiling relied on immunoSEQ multiplex PCR, and the TCRdb table lists in-frame clones only, not all of them. The DNA was the basis for D and trimming; V, J and clone size are from that table. The sample yields some 300,000 clones, roughly 87% seen once. Germline CDR1 SGHNT, CDR2 YYREEE (reference sequence). CDR3 length: 15 amino acids. V was shortened by 2 bases and J by 4 bases, with 13 bases between the two germline ends.

This sequence was found in a woman aged 25 to 39 who had recovered from COVID-19. V usage is TRBV5-4 and J usage is TRBJ2-1; D ambiguous. The specimen sequenced was PBMCs or T cells enriched from blood (not recorded which). The CDR3 here is CASSFGRLLYNEQFF. Here the CDR3 DNA reads TGTGCCAGCAGCTTCGGCAGGTTGTTGTACAATGAGCAGTTCTTC. The full variable domain, with the rest looked up from reference TRBV5-4 and TRBJ2-1, is ETGVTQSPTHLIKTRGQQVTLRCSSQSGHNTVSWYQQALGQGPQFIFQYYREEENGRGNFPPRFSGLQFPNYSSELNVNALELDDSALYLCASSFGRLLYNEQFFGPGTRLTVL.